The T cell receptor beta chain described here comes from a study of OX40 agonist ivuxolimab in advanced cancers. General notes on the study: Ivuxolimab was an agonistic, fully human IgG2 monoclonal antibody directed against OX40 (CD134), a costimulatory receptor. Of the approximately 50 dose-escalation patients, hepatocellular carcinoma was present in around 19, melanoma in approximately 15, renal cell carcinoma in 9 and head and neck cancer in 9. Prior anti-PD-1, anti-PD-L1 or anti-CTLA-4 therapy was permitted, and checkpoint inhibitors had been received by around 40% of dose-escalation patients. Partial responses occurred in three dose-escalation patients: two with cutaneous melanoma and one with hepatocellular carcinoma. The monotherapy dose-escalation portion (N = 52 patients) of the phase I ivuxolimab trial is reported in the paper. Peripheral TCRbeta sequencing aimed to test whether ivuxolimab altered TCR sequence diversity and caused clonal T-cell expansion. In the dose-escalation cohort, approximately 82% of patients were male, and the mean age was about 55 years, with a range of roughly 20 to 80. Intravenous ivuxolimab was administered to patients every 2 weeks at six dose levels: 0.01, 0.1, 0.3, 1.5, 3 and 10 mg/kg.

The trial excluded patients who had a history of autoimmune disease or were on systemic immunosuppression. Peripheral blood for TCR sequencing was collected from all dose cohorts at baseline, on cycle 4 day 1, and on cycle 7 day 1. The samples were taken from a phase I, first-in-human, multicenter, open-label dose-escalation trial of ivuxolimab. Adults with locally advanced or metastatic melanoma, renal cell, hepatocellular, or head and neck squamous cell carcinoma were enrolled in the trial. CD4+ and CD8+ T cells were sorted separately from peripheral blood before TCR sequencing. The CDR3 sequence holds 11 residues, the cysteine and phenylalanine included. Solely the CDR3 DNA is kept, with 33 bases framed from the first base. Based on the germline V gene, the CDR1 and CDR2 sequences are SNHLY and FYNNEI. The germline ends are 5 bases apart after V is trimmed by 1 base and J by 8 bases. This clone came up once. The antigen it recognizes is unknown. Base qualities are not recorded, but no much larger clone differs from it by a single base.

Genomic DNA was extracted from sorted cells for sequencing of the TCRbeta CDR3 region. TCRbeta CDR3 regions were sequenced using the immunoSEQ Assay. TCRdb provides this immuneACCESS table in a form limited to in-frame rearrangements. Some clones are lacking; in checked studies, under half of them reflect an unresolved V gene, and why the rest are absent is not known. The sample records fewer than 90,000 clones, roughly 88% of which are singletons. 0.25% to 0.35% of the sample rests with the top ten. The investigation overall reported the following: Low levels of normalized T-cell clonal expansion were also seen in some patients who did not respond. At doses of 0.1 to 3.0 mg/kg, clonal expansion of both CD4+ and CD8+ T cells in blood was seen between baseline and week 6. After ivuxolimab, expanded clones were on average more numerous among CD8+ T cells than among CD4+ T cells. Partial responders in the 0.1-3.0 mg/kg groups had among the lowest normalized peripheral clonal expansion, especially among CD8+ T cells. The antigen specificity of the clonally expanded peripheral T cells was not determined.

The sequencing used CD4+ or CD8+ T cells sorted from blood, collected in a trial of the OX40 agonist ivuxolimab. This receptor was identified in an adult with an advanced solid tumor such as melanoma, head and neck, liver or kidney cancer. The rearrangement combines TRBV2 with TRBJ1-1, with the D gene call left open. The CDR3 loop reads CASSEVAEAFF. The nucleotide sequence is given as TGTGCCAGCAGTGAAGTGGCAGAAGCTTTCTTT.